This T cell receptor beta chain was recorded in a study of shared clonotypes between healthy human individuals. General study results and limits: The study's rarefaction showed incomplete sorted-subset sequencing despite large depth.

Germline V gives CDR1 MDHEN, CDR2 SYDVKM. CDR3 length: 15 residues. J lost 7 bases, V lost 3 bases, and 6 bases had no gene match. Libraries were prepared by immunoSEQ multiplex PCR; TCRdb keeps only in-frame clonotypes and omits some of them. The table records under 2,500,000 clones, approximately 96% of them present only once. About this clone itself: Its specificity is unknown.

V usage is TRBV28 and J usage is TRBJ2-3; 11 bases agree with TRBD2. The clonotype comes from a man between 18 and 29 years old in good health. Sequencing was carried out using naive CD4+ T cells sorted from blood. Documented subset: CD45RA+ positively selected. CDR3 region: CASSFPLAGGNTQYF. The CDR3 bases are TGTGCCAGCAGTTTTCCCCTAGCGGGGGGCAATACGCAGTATTTT.